This TCR beta chain was observed in a study of regulatory T cells in long-lasting Graves disease. This clonotype was recorded only once. A much larger clone sits a single nucleotide away, making a read error possible. Building the TCR beta libraries relied on iRepertoire HTBI primers, and CDR3 regions underwent Arm-PCR. Each CDR3 protein is one row after TCRdb ran MiXCR on the multiplex PCR reads. The sample has about 460,000 distinct CDR3 sequences, less than 15% seen once. The CDR3 is made up of 16 amino acids. With V trimmed by 0 bases and J by 3 bases, 6 bases remained unmatched. Germline CDR1 MGHRA, CDR2 YSYEKL. Time point here: newly diagnosed GD, antithyroid drugs for less than 3 months. Scientists built the TCR library using RNA that was extracted from PBMCs. The same sample was also used in a study of T cells in Graves' hyperthyroidism and ophthalmopathy. That paper states: Graves' hyperthyroidism was deemed stable absent ophthalmopathy progression within 18 months. The study excluded patients with uncontrolled infection, other autoimmune disease, pregnancy or lactation.

The chain couples TRBV4-1 to TRBJ2-3, with TRBD2 matching over 7 bases. Specimen: peripheral blood mononuclear cells (PBMCs), collected at new diagnosis, from a patient treated with antithyroid drugs. The sequence came from a woman between 50 and 59 years old with Graves disease. The CDR3 reads CASSQDAGGSTDTQYF. The CDR3 DNA reads TGCGCCAGCAGCCAAGATGCTGGCGGGAGTACAGATACGCAGTATTTT.